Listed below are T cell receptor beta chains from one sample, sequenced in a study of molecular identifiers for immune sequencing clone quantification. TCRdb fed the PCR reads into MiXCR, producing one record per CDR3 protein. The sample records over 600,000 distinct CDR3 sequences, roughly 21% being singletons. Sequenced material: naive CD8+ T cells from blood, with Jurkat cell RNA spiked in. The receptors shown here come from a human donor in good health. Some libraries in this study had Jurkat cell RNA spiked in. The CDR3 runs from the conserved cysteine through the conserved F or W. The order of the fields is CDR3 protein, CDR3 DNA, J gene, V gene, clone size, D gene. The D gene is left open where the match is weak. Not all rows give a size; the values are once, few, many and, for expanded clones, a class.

CASSHSAGNSNQPQHF TGCGCCAGCAGCCATTCTGCAGGGAATAGCAATCAGCCCCAGCATTTT TRBJ1-5 TRBV4-1 many -
CATSDRTGGNQPQHF TGTGCCACCAGTGACCGGACAGGGGGCAATCAGCCCCAGCATTTT TRBJ1-5 TRBV24-1 many TRBD1
CASSPTSGRSNEQFF TGTGCCAGCAGTCCGACTAGCGGGAGGTCCAATGAGCAGTTCTTC TRBJ2-1 TRBV6-5 few TRBD2
CSARMALESRSYNEQFF TGCAGTGCTAGGATGGCCCTCGAAAGCCGCTCCTACAATGAGCAGTTCTTC TRBJ2-1 TRBV20-1 few -
CATSVEQGVYGYTF TGTGCCACCAGCGTTGAACAGGGGGTCTATGGCTACACCTTC TRBJ1-2 TRBV15 few TRBD1
CASSSGRDYGEQYF TGTGCCAGCAGCTCGGGCCGGGACTACGGCGAGCAGTACTTC TRBJ2-7 TRBV5-4 many TRBD2
CASSPFQGFDTQYF TGTGCCAGCAGTCCCTTCCAGGGTTTCGATACGCAGTATTTT TRBJ2-3 TRBV6-2/TRBV6-3 few -
CASSPDSNSYEQYF TGCGCCAGCAGCCCGGACAGTAACTCCTACGAGCAGTACTTC TRBJ2-7 TRBV5-1 many -
CASPWDEKDEAFF TGTGCCAGTCCCTGGGACGAGAAAGATGAAGCTTTCTTT TRBJ1-1 TRBV6-2/TRBV6-3 many -
CASSLKNPNTEAFF TGTGCCAGCAGCTTAAAGAACCCGAACACTGAAGCTTTCTTT TRBJ1-1 TRBV7-9 many -
CAWSVIGQTSYNEQFF TGTGCCTGGAGTGTAATTGGGCAGACCTCCTACAATGAGCAGTTCTTC TRBJ2-1 TRBV30 - -
CASSPRLAGGTYNEQFF TGTGCCAGCAGCCCCCGACTAGCGGGAGGGACCTACAATGAGCAGTTCTTC TRBJ2-1 TRBV7-2 few TRBD2
CASSLSRATDTQYF TGTGCCAGCAGTTTATCTCGGGCCACAGATACGCAGTATTTT TRBJ2-3 TRBV27 many -
CASRKLGEVNTEAFF TGCGCCAGCAGAAAATTAGGGGAAGTGAACACTGAAGCTTTCTTT TRBJ1-1 TRBV4-1 - -
CASSVVGEAKNIQYF TGTGCCAGCAGCGTAGTCGGTGAGGCCAAAAACATTCAGTACTTC TRBJ2-4 TRBV9 many -
CASSGTAGQATNEKLFF TGTGCCAGCAGCGGCACTGCAGGACAGGCAACTAATGAAAAACTGTTTTTT TRBJ1-4 TRBV7-9 few TRBD1
CASSSTSLTTLRDQETQYF TGTGCCAGCAGTTCAACGTCGCTGACAACCCTCAGGGATCAAGAGACCCAGTACTTC TRBJ2-5 TRBV28 many -
CASSPGQNTEALF TGCGCCAGCAGCCCGGGACAGAATACTGAAGCTCTCTTT TRBJ1-1 TRBV5-1 - TRBD1
CASSEFQGYNEQFF TGTGCCAGCAGTGAATTCCAGGGCTACAATGAGCAGTTCTTC TRBJ2-1 TRBV2 few -
CASSLLQGGDEQFF TGTGCCAGCAGTTTGTTGCAGGGGGGCGATGAGCAGTTCTTC TRBJ2-1 TRBV27 few -
CASSLYPGAYEQYF TGCGCCAGCAGCTTGTACCCAGGGGCCTACGAGCAGTACTTC TRBJ2-7 TRBV5-1 many -
CASSRSTSGALYNEQFF TGTGCCAGCAGTCGATCAACTAGCGGGGCCCTCTACAATGAGCAGTTCTTC TRBJ2-1 TRBV7-9 many TRBD2
CASSDGGTEAFF TGTGCCAGCAGTGATGGGGGGACTGAAGCTTTCTTT TRBJ1-1 TRBV2 many -
CASSRTATTYNEQFF TGTGCCAGCAGCCGGACGGCTACCACCTACAATGAGCAGTTCTTC TRBJ2-1 TRBV28 many -
CASSQDLNRGEAFF TGTGCCAGCAGCCAAGATCTTAACAGGGGTGAAGCTTTCTTT TRBJ1-1 TRBV3-1 many TRBD1
CASSLSNLAGGNEQYF TGTGCCAGCAGCTTATCTAACCTAGCGGGAGGTAACGAGCAGTACTTC TRBJ2-7 TRBV7-9 - TRBD2
CASSFGTGASEQYF TGTGCCAGCAGCTTTGGGACAGGAGCTAGCGAGCAGTACTTC TRBJ2-7 TRBV7-9 few TRBD1
CASSLASQGYGYAF TGTGCCAGCAGCTTGGCCAGCCAGGGCTATGGCTACGCCTTC TRBJ1-2 TRBV5-3 - -
CATSSESDYLAKNIQYF TGTGCCACCAGCAGTGAGTCCGATTACCTAGCCAAAAACATTCAGTACTTC TRBJ2-4 TRBV15 - -
CASSLVRQGDYEQYF TGTGCCAGCAGCTTAGTAAGGCAGGGGGACTACGAGCAGTACTTC TRBJ2-7 TRBV7-9 many TRBD1
CASSRGQGAYNEQFF TGTGCCAGCAGTAGGGGACAGGGGGCCTACAATGAGCAGTTCTTC TRBJ2-1 TRBV28 - TRBD1
CASSLALGASHLDTQYF TGTGCCAGCAGCTTAGCGCTGGGGGCCTCACATTTAGATACGCAGTATTTT TRBJ2-3 TRBV7-8 many -
CACSPQDSFASTDTQYF TGTGCCTGTAGCCCCCAGGACAGTTTTGCCAGCACAGATACGCAGTATTTT TRBJ2-3 TRBV19 - -
CASRGFVVAEAFF TGTGCCAGCAGGGGCTTCGTTGTGGCTGAAGCTTTCTTT TRBJ1-1 TRBV6-6 many -
CASSLAVAGVGYEQYF TGTGCCAGCAGCTTAGCGGTAGCGGGAGTTGGCTACGAGCAGTACTTC TRBJ2-7 TRBV7-9 many TRBD2
CASSLWGSQPQHF TGTGCCAGCAGCTTATGGGGGAGTCAGCCCCAGCATTTT TRBJ1-5 TRBV7-2 many -
CGTGLGGVGTEAFF TGTGGAACAGGGTTAGGGGGCGTAGGTACTGAAGCTTTCTTT TRBJ1-1 TRBV7-9 many TRBD1
CASSSTDGIKQFF TGTGCCAGCAGTTCGACTGACGGAATTAAGCAGTTCTTC TRBJ2-1 TRBV2 - -
CASSFGAGGYEQFF TGTGCCAGCAGCTTCGGCGCGGGAGGCTACGAGCAGTTCTTC TRBJ2-1 TRBV7-2 many TRBD2
CASSQGPGVTSGTGELFF TGTGCCAGCAGCCAAGGTCCCGGGGTTACCTCGGGCACCGGGGAGCTGTTTTTT TRBJ2-2 TRBV14 many -
CASSPSRAHEQFF TGTGCCAGCAGCCCCTCTCGGGCGCATGAGCAGTTCTTC TRBJ2-1 TRBV7-6 many -
CSARDYRNTIYF TGCAGTGCTAGAGACTATAGAAACACCATATATTTT TRBJ1-3 TRBV20-1 few -
CASSRAAYYNEQFF TGTGCCAGCAGCCGAGCAGCCTACTACAATGAGCAGTTCTTC TRBJ2-1 TRBV14 - -
CASSLVAQDF TGTGCCAGCAGCTTAGTTGCCCAGGACTTC TRBJ2-7 TRBV7-9 many -
CASSLSLEAGSYEQYF TGTGCCAGCAGCCTCAGCCTTGAGGCAGGGTCCTACGAGCAGTACTTC TRBJ2-7 TRBV7-9 - -
CASSGSGGARPPTDTQYF TGTGCCAGCAGCGGTAGCGGGGGGGCTAGACCCCCCACAGATACGCAGTATTTT TRBJ2-3 TRBV7-2 many TRBD2
CASSFKEGSYGYTF TGCGCCAGCAGCTTCAAGGAAGGGAGCTATGGCTACACCTTC TRBJ1-2 TRBV5-1 many -
CASSLGGHYEQYF TGTGCCAGCAGTTTAGGGGGGCATTACGAGCAGTACTTC TRBJ2-7 TRBV28 many -
CASSVYGSRNTQYF TGTGCCAGCAGTGTATATGGTTCGCGGAATACGCAGTATTTT TRBJ2-3 TRBV2 many -